The T cell receptor (beta chain) described here comes from a study of blood T cell repertoires in COVID-19. This clone appeared a single time. CDR1 is LGHDT and CDR2 is YNNKEL in the germline V gene (reference sequence). The CDR3 is 15 residues long. V shed 0 bases and J shed 3 bases, with 8 bases lying between them. Profiled with immunoSEQ multiplex PCR; TCRdb holds only in-frame clones, not every one. The repertoire holds 450,000 or so clones, with 70% to 90% as singletons. This chain joins TRBV3-1 (or the pseudogene TRBV3-2) and TRBJ2-2, with a weak D call TRBD2 (5 bases). The source material was peripheral blood. This clonotype was obtained from a man younger than 35 with COVID-19, enrolled during active disease. The CDR3 reads CASSQDRGHTGELFF. CDR3 sequence (DNA): TGTGCCAGCAGCCAAGATCGGGGTCACACCGGGGAGCTGTTTTTT.